The 26 T cell receptor beta chains reported below all come from one sample, sequenced in a study of early T cells in non-severe SARS-CoV-2 infection. TCRdb reprocessed the 5' RACE reads via MiXCR and lists one record per CDR3 protein. The sample lists more than 50,000 distinct CDR3 sequences, 14% to 15% occurring once. The source was whole blood, collected at baseline. These receptors all stem from an adult who was a healthcare worker with PCR-confirmed SARS-CoV-2 infection or an uninfected control (not recorded which).

This clonotype is judged medium-sized. The chain links TRBV10-3 to TRBJ2-1; possibly TRBD1 or TRBD2 for D (5 bases each). The length of the CDR3 is 14 residues. Trimming pared 2 bases from V and 7 bases from J, leaving 12 bases between. The germline CDR1 and CDR2 sequences are ENHRY and SYGVKD. Here the CDR3 reads CAISEGGEVNEQFF. The CDR3 bases are TGTGCCATCAGTGAGGGGGGAGAAGTAAATGAGCAGTTCTTC.

This clonotype was recorded a few times. The CDR3 DNA sequence: TGCAGTGCCGTAGAAGGAATAGAGGGCTACACCTTC. Its translation is CSAVEGIEGYTF. This chain uses TRBV20-1 with TRBJ1-2, with D hard to call. V was cut by 6 bases and J by 8 bases, with 16 bases left in between. In germline, CDR1 is DFQATT, CDR2 SNEGSKA (reference sequence). The CDR3 extends over 12 amino acids.

The chain joins TRBV19 to TRBJ1-2; D unresolved. Per germline, CDR1 LNHDA and CDR2 SQIVND (reference sequence). With 5 bases removed from V and 4 bases from J, the gap between germline ends came to 5 bases. The CDR3 consists of 11 residues. CDR3 DNA: TGTGCCAGTAGTTTCCTCTATGGCTACACCTTC. Its protein is CASSFLYGYTF. Based on the CDR3 plus reference TRBV19 and TRBJ1-2, the full variable domain is DGGITQSPKYLFRKEGQNVTLSCEQNLNHDAMYWYRQDPGQGLRLIYYSQIVNDFQKGDIAEGYSVSREKKESFPLTVTSAQKNPTAFYLCASSFLYGYTFGSGTRLTVV.

The sample holds a few counts of this clonotype. The gene calls are TRBV20-1 and TRBJ2-2; 11 nucleotides match TRBD2. Germline V CDR1 and CDR2: DFQATT, SNEGSKA (reference sequence). The junction had 4 bases not matched to a gene; V was cut back by 3 bases and J by 7 bases. The CDR3 totals 14 residues. The CDR3: CSARTSGTGGELFF. Written as DNA, the CDR3 is TGCAGTGCTAGGACTAGCGGGACAGGCGGGGAGCTGTTTTTT.

The chain links TRBV4-2 to TRBJ1-3, with 7 nucleotides matching TRBD1. Germline values: CDR1 LGHNA, CDR2 YNFKEQ. The CDR3 totals 14 residues. With 1 base clipped from V and 4 bases from J, the junction kept 1 base outside the gene matches. CDR3 protein: CASSQAGQGNTIYF. In DNA, the CDR3 is TGTGCCAGCAGCCAAGCGGGACAGGGAAACACCATATATTTT.

This rearrangement joins TRBV7-3 to TRBJ2-1; the match to TRBD2 covers 10 bases. Germline lookup yields CDR1 SGHTA and CDR2 FQGTGA. The CDR3 has 15 residues. V shed 4 bases, J shed 2 bases, and the junction held 2 bases outside the gene matches. The CDR3 DNA is TGTGCCAGCAGCTCGGGACTAGCGACCTACAATGAGCAGTTCTTC. Protein product: CASSSGLATYNEQFF.

The gene calls are TRBV2 and TRBJ2-7; TRBD1 matches at 7 bases. There are 14 residues in the CDR3. CDR1 and CDR2 from the germline V gene are SNHLY and FYNNEI. With V trimmed by 6 bases and J by 4 bases, 9 bases remained unmatched. The CDR3 DNA follows: TGTGCCAGCAGAGGAACAGGGGCTAAGTACGAGCAGTACTTC. Amino acids: CASRGTGAKYEQYF.

This clonotype occurred a few times. The chain employs TRBV9 and TRBJ2-7; 12 positions match TRBD1. The germline gives CDR1 SGDLS, CDR2 YYNGEE. The CDR3 has 12 residues. Trimming removed 10 bases from V and 7 bases from J; junction bases left unmatched: 6. In DNA, the CDR3 is TGTGCCTCGGGACAGGGGGCCGGAGAGCAGTACTTC. Translated: CASGQGAGEQYF. Combining the CDR3 with reference TRBV9 and TRBJ2-7 gives the whole variable domain DSGVTQTPKHLITATGQRVTLRCSPRSGDLSVYWYQQSLDQGLQFLIQYYNGEERAKGNILERFSAQQFPDLHSELNLSSLELGDSALYFCASGQGAGEQYFGPGTRLTVT.

In the case of this clonotype: A much more abundant neighbour one base away suggests this may be a read error. The conserved final phenylalanine or tryptophan is absent from the CDR3, which likely points to a read error. The CDR3 loop reads CSIGGGPTDTQYS. The CDR3 coding sequence is TGCAGCATAGGCGGGGGGCCCACAGATACGCAGTATTCT. J is TRBJ2-3 and V is TRBV29-1; the match to TRBD2 covers 8 bases. This CDR3 comprises 13 residues. In germline, CDR1 is SQVTM, CDR2 ANQGSEA. The ends lost 8 bases at V and 2 bases at J; junction bases unmatched: 6.

The chain uses TRBV10-1 and TRBJ2-3; TRBD1 agrees at 7 bases. Germline V gene lookup returns CDR1 WNHNN and CDR2 SYGVQD (reference sequence). This CDR3 is 16 amino acids long. V dropped 3 bases and J dropped 2; count of bases not matched to a gene: 8. The DNA for the CDR3 is TGCGCCAGCAGTGACATCGACAGGGAGTCCACAGATACGCAGTATTTT. This translates into CASSDIDRESTDTQYF.

This clonotype showed up just once. The V and J genes are TRBV15 and TRBJ2-5; D ambiguous. Trimming pared 0 bases from V and 1 base from J, leaving 9 bases between. Germline V gene sequence: CDR1 LNHNV, CDR2 YYDKDF (reference sequence). CDR3 length: 15 amino acids. The CDR3 loop is CATSRDKGFQETQYF. CDR3 bases: TGTGCCACCAGCAGAGATAAGGGATTCCAAGAGACCCAGTACTTC.

The rearrangement links TRBV11-2 to TRBJ2-1; D not resolved. The CDR3 has 15 amino acids. Germline CDR1 and CDR2: SGHAT and FQNNGV. V lost 0 bases and J lost 4, with 10 bases in between. Here the CDR3 DNA reads TGTGCCAGCAGCTTAGATGCCACAATTTACAATGAGCAGTTCTTC. Encoded protein: CASSLDATIYNEQFF.

This clonotype is medium-sized (0.01 to 0.1%). The chain is built from TRBV10-2 and TRBJ2-7, with 8 bases matching TRBD2. V gave up 7 bases and J gave up 4 bases; unmatched junction bases: 9. The CDR3 is made up of 14 amino acids. Germline V gene lookup returns CDR1 WSHSY and CDR2 SAAADI. The CDR3 DNA reads TGCGCCAGCACCAAGCGGGAGTCCAAATACGAGCAGTACTTC. This translates into CASTKRESKYEQYF.

The chain couples TRBV5-1 to TRBJ1-5; a possible D gene is TRBD1 (6 bases). The V and J ends lost 4 bases and 6 bases respectively, with 17 bases between them. Germline CDR1 SGHRS, CDR2 YFSETQ. This CDR3 comprises 15 residues. CDR3 amino acids: CASSPGGGEFQPQHF. CDR3 bases: TGCGCCAGCAGCCCCGGAGGGGGAGAATTTCAGCCCCAGCATTTT.

This clonotype has a handful of counts. The chain is built from TRBV5-5 and TRBJ2-3, with 7 bases fitting TRBD2. The CDR3 contains 17 residues. Trimming at V came to 0 bases and at J to 2 bases, leaving 9 bases not matched to a gene. Per germline, CDR1 SGHKS and CDR2 YYEKEE (reference sequence). The CDR3, as DNA: TGTGCCAGCAGCTTGGTGACCTATAGCGGGTTCACAGATACGCAGTATTTT. This encodes CASSLVTYSGFTDTQYF.

The chain employs TRBV11-2 and TRBJ2-1, with 12 bases lining up with TRBD2. The CDR3 contains 15 residues. Germline V gene data show CDR1 as SGHAT and CDR2 as FQNNGV. The J segment lost 12 bases and the V segment lost 5 bases, leaving 11 bases of the junction unmatched. The CDR3 region is CASSVILAGGPRQFF. CDR3 bases: TGTGCCAGCAGCGTAATCCTAGCGGGAGGGCCGAGGCAGTTCTTC.

In nucleotides, the CDR3 is TGTGCCAGCAGTCCCCAGGGGTTCCAAGAGACCCAGTACTTC. Its translation: CASSPQGFQETQYF. The gene calls are TRBV28 and TRBJ2-5; possible D gene TRBD1, 6 bases. Trimming pared 5 bases from V and 1 base from J, leaving 11 bases between. The CDR3 covers 14 residues. Looked up from germline, CDR1 is MDHEN and CDR2 is SYDVKM.

V gene TRBV2 combines with J gene TRBJ1-5; D call uncertain. From germline, CDR1 is SNHLY and CDR2 FYNNEI. The CDR3 runs 18 residues. Trimming pared 3 bases from V and 2 bases from J, leaving 20 bases between. Here the CDR3 DNA reads TGTGCCAGCAGTGACGGCAGACTCCCTACACGAGGCAATCAGCCCCAGCATTTT. This sequence encodes CASSDGRLPTRGNQPQHF.

This clonotype was counted many times. This chain connects TRBV20-1 to TRBJ2-5, with D possibly called TRBD1 or TRBD2 (5 bases each). V lost 5 bases, J lost 7 bases, and 23 bases lay in between. This CDR3 has 15 residues. CDR1 and CDR2 (germline): DFQATT, SNEGSKA (reference sequence). CDR3 protein: CSAENRDGGARTQYF. For the CDR3, the DNA is TGCAGTGCTGAAAACCGGGACGGAGGAGCTCGGACCCAGTACTTC.

This clonotype has at least ten counts. This chain uses TRBV7-8 with TRBJ2-3, with D tentatively TRBD2 (5 bases). Germline V CDR1 and CDR2: SGHVS, FQNEAQ. Trimming took off 5 bases at V and 1 base at J, with 13 bases between the two ends. The CDR3 is made up of 15 amino acids. The CDR3 nucleotides read TGTGCCAGCAGCCTCGAGAGCGGACGCACAGATACGCAGTATTTT. Translation: CASSLESGRTDTQYF.

The V call is TRBV6-6, the J call TRBJ2-1; 7 bases are shared with TRBD2. CDR1 MNHNY and CDR2 SVGAGI come from the germline V gene (reference sequence). J was trimmed by 4 bases and V by 2 bases; bases with no gene match: 5. This CDR3 has 15 amino acids. The CDR3 nucleotides are TGTGCCAGCAGTTACGTTGGGGGGGGTTACAATGAGCAGTTCTTC. Encoded protein: CASSYVGGGYNEQFF.

This clonotype came up a few times. V is TRBV10-3 and J is TRBJ2-2; 8 bases align to TRBD1. Germline loops: CDR1 ENHRY, CDR2 SYGVKD. This CDR3 is built from 14 residues. V lost 6 bases, J lost 1 base, and 1 base stayed unmatched. The CDR3 loop reads CAIRDRGNTGELFF. The CDR3 DNA follows: TGTGCCATCAGAGACAGGGGGAACACCGGGGAGCTGTTTTTT.

This clonotype was detected many times. The chain carries TRBV5-1 and TRBJ2-2, with D possibly being TRBD1 (5 bases). Germline V gives CDR1 SGHRS, CDR2 YFSETQ. Trimming took 0 bases from V and 7 from J, leaving 16 bases between them. This CDR3 has 16 residues. The CDR3 loop reads CASSLAGSYGGGELFF. The CDR3 nucleotides are TGCGCCAGCAGCTTGGCAGGGTCCTACGGCGGCGGGGAGCTGTTTTTT. Supplemented by reference TRBV5-1 and TRBJ2-2, the full variable domain reads KAGVTQTPRYLIKTRGQQVTLSCSPISGHRSVSWYQQTPGQGLQFLFEYFSETQRNKGNFPGRFSGRQFSNSRSEMNVSTLELGDSALYLCASSLAGSYGGGELFFGEGSRLTVL.

This clonotype turned up a few times. J is TRBJ1-1 and V is TRBV7-9, with a weak D call TRBD1 (5 bases). The CDR3 contains 11 residues. Trimming removed 4 bases from V and 10 bases from J, with 10 bases in between. Germline-derived CDR1 and CDR2 are SEHNR and FQNEAQ (reference sequence). The CDR3 protein is CASSWGRSAFF. DNA for the CDR3: TGTGCCAGCAGCTGGGGACGGTCAGCTTTCTTT.

This clonotype was seen only a few times. The genes are TRBV3-1 and TRBJ1-2; D unclear. The CDR3 is made up of 15 amino acids. Germline V gives CDR1 LGHDT, CDR2 YNNKEL (reference sequence). V was cut by 2 bases and J by 6 bases, with 16 bases left in between. The CDR3 region has the DNA TGTGCCAGCAGCCAACTCCTAGTAGGAAAGGATGGCTACACCTTC. Protein sequence: CASSQLLVGKDGYTF. Drawing the rest from reference TRBV3-1 and TRBJ1-2, the complete variable domain is DTAVSQTPKYLVTQMGNDKSIKCEQNLGHDTMYWYKQDSKKFLKIMFSYNNKELIINETVPNRFSPKSPDKAHLNLHINSLELGDSAVYFCASSQLLVGKDGYTFGSGTRLTVV.

Many counts were recorded for this clonotype. This chain's CDR3 is CASSFPKAGMTYNEQFF. The DNA for the CDR3 is TGTGCCAGCAGTTTCCCGAAAGCGGGAATGACGTACAATGAGCAGTTCTTC. The gene calls are TRBV28 and TRBJ2-1; 7 bases align to TRBD2. V dropped 3 bases and J dropped 4; count of bases not matched to a gene: 12. CDR1 MDHEN and CDR2 SYDVKM come from the germline V gene. The CDR3 length is 17 residues.